One and the same sample provided the 25 T cell receptor beta chains below, sequenced in a study of CD8 T cells in Susac syndrome. The RNA, about 0.5 to 1 ug, was put through reverse transcription using random hexamers. A single record per CDR3 protein comes from TCRdb applying MiXCR to the immunoSEQ multiplex PCR reads. The sample has about 300,000 distinct CDR3 sequences; 92% are singletons. Source material: CD4+ T cells from PBMCs. Receptor source: a human donor with multiple sclerosis.

The J gene is TRBJ2-3, the V gene TRBV7-9; TRBD1 aligns across 9 bases. Germline V CDR1 and CDR2: SEHNR, FQNEAQ (reference sequence). This CDR3 spans 15 amino acids. Losses at the gene ends were 4 bases for V and 1 base for J; bases not matched to a gene: 3. DNA of the CDR3: TGTGCCAGCAGCTACCGGACAGGGGGCACAGATACGCAGTATTTT. Residues: CASSYRTGGTDTQYF.

The chain uses TRBV20-1 and TRBJ2-5; tentatively, D is TRBD2 (6 bases). Germline CDR1 is DFQATT and CDR2 is SNEGSKA (reference sequence). V was cut by 6 bases and J by 11 bases, with 16 bases left in between. CDR3 length equals 11 residues. DNA of the CDR3: TGCAGTGCCCACCGGCGGGACTTTCAGTACTTC. The encoded protein is CSAHRRDFQYF.

In its sample, this clonotype was seen once. This chain uses TRBV20-1 with TRBJ2-1, with TRBD2 identical over 8 bases. The CDR3 consists of 16 residues. V shed 2 bases, J shed 2 bases, and the junction held 8 bases outside the gene matches. Germline loops: CDR1 DFQATT, CDR2 SNEGSKA (reference sequence). Here the CDR3 reads CSARIRRGAPYNEQFF. The CDR3 DNA follows: TGCAGTGCTAGAATCAGGCGGGGGGCCCCCTACAATGAGCAGTTCTTC.

The V call is TRBV12-3 or TRBV12-4, the J call TRBJ2-3, with D possibly matching TRBD1 (6 bases). The CDR3 totals 13 residues. The ends were cut back, 5 bases at V and 8 bases at J, with 14 bases in the middle. CDR3 DNA sequence: TGTGCCAGCAGTGGACAGAGAACCACTACGCAGTATTTT. This translates into CASSGQRTTTQYF.

The chain couples TRBV6-6 to TRBJ2-1, with unresolved D. Trimming stripped 7 bases from V and 2 bases from J, with 9 bases between. The CDR3 extends over 13 amino acids. CDR1 and CDR2 from the germline V gene are MNHNY and SVGAGI (reference sequence). This CDR3 reads CASKADTYNEQFF. For the CDR3, the DNA is TGTGCCAGCAAAGCAGATACCTACAATGAGCAGTTCTTC.

The CDR3 reads CSVDVVGGGTEAFF. CDR3 in DNA: TGCAGCGTTGACGTGGTGGGGGGAGGAACTGAAGCTTTCTTT. The chain uses TRBV29-1 and TRBJ1-1, with a tentative D call TRBD1 (5 bases). V shed 3 bases and J shed 5 bases, with 16 bases lying between them. The CDR3 has 14 amino acids. CDR1 SQVTM and CDR2 ANQGSEA come from the germline V gene.

CDR3 nucleotides: TGTGCCAGCAGTTACTCGTCCGGGGGCCTACAAGAGACCCAGTACTTC. Protein: CASSYSSGGLQETQYF. The chain recombines TRBV6-5 with TRBJ2-5; D possibly matches TRBD1 or TRBD2 (6 bases each). Germline assignment: CDR1 MNHEY and CDR2 SVGAGI. The CDR3 sequence is 16 residues long. Trimming left V 0 bases short and J 2 bases short, with 13 bases between.

The gene calls are TRBV6-6 and TRBJ2-7, with D possibly TRBD1 on 6 matching bases. CDR3 length: 13 residues. CDR1 and CDR2 (germline): MNHNY, SVGAGI (reference sequence). V dropped 2 bases and J dropped 3 bases, with 8 bases sitting between them. The CDR3 nucleotides read TGTGCCAGCAGTTACAACAGGGACTACGAGCAGTACTTC. It yields the protein CASSYNRDYEQYF.

This chain joins TRBV19 and TRBJ2-4; 8 bases are shared with TRBD1. Germline V CDR1 and CDR2: LNHDA, SQIVND (reference sequence). Losses at the gene ends were 3 bases for V and 6 bases for J; bases not matched to a gene: 7. The CDR3 length is 15 residues. In DNA, the CDR3 is TGTGCCAGTAGTATGAGGGGACAGGCTCCAAACATTCAGTACTTC. Translation: CASSMRGQAPNIQYF.

The J gene is TRBJ1-1, the V gene TRBV5-1, with D uncertain. Per the germline V gene, CDR1 is SGHRS and CDR2 is YFSETQ. The CDR3 has 14 residues. V gave up 4 bases and J gave up 6 bases, with 16 bases separating them. CDR3: CASSQEPGNPEAFF. The CDR3 coding sequence is TGCGCCAGCAGCCAAGAACCGGGAAACCCTGAAGCTTTCTTT.

This clonotype was seen just once. The V gene is TRBV6-2 or TRBV6-3, the J gene TRBJ2-7; D perhaps matches TRBD1 (5 bases). Trimming cost V 6 bases and J 0 bases, with 12 bases left between them. Germline CDR1 and CDR2: MNHEY and SVGEGT. The CDR3 contains 14 residues. The CDR3: CASSNRRDSYEQYF. The CDR3 region has the DNA TGTGCCAGCAGCAACAGGAGAGACTCCTACGAGCAGTACTTC.

A single count supports this clonotype. The rearrangement links TRBV29-1 to TRBJ1-5, with a possible D match to TRBD1 (6 bases). V gave up 7 bases and J gave up 4 bases, with 11 bases separating them. From germline, CDR1 is SQVTM and CDR2 ANQGSEA. This CDR3 spans 12 amino acids. The CDR3 bases are TGCAGCGCAGCTACAGGGAATCAGCCCCAGCATTTT. This translates into CSAATGNQPQHF.

The rearrangement joins TRBV24-1 to TRBJ2-1; D tentatively reads TRBD1 or TRBD2 (5 bases each). V lost 3 bases to trimming and J lost 5 bases, with 16 bases between them. Germline V gene sequence: CDR1 KGHDR, CDR2 SFDVKD. The CDR3 covers 16 residues. Here the CDR3 reads CATSDTKGEYNNEQFF. The CDR3 DNA is TGTGCCACCAGTGATACAAAAGGGGAGTACAACAATGAGCAGTTCTTC.

The genes are TRBV20-1 and TRBJ1-2; D gene unclear. Per the germline V gene, CDR1 is DFQATT and CDR2 is SNEGSKA (reference sequence). This CDR3 region has 11 residues. Between the trimmed V and J ends, which lost 3 bases and 5 bases, there was a span of 7 bases. In DNA form, the CDR3 reads TGCAGTGCTAGCAGCGTGTATGGCTACACCTTC. Translated, it gives CSASSVYGYTF.

This sequence joins TRBV25-1 and TRBJ2-1, with a weak D call TRBD2 (6 bases). Germline CDR1 MGHDK, CDR2 SYGVNS. The germline V and J ends were trimmed by 4 bases and 11 bases, with 21 bases remaining between them. The CDR3 covers 15 residues. The CDR3 reads CASSANRGKGAQQFF. CDR3 nucleotides: TGTGCCAGCAGTGCCAATCGGGGGAAGGGAGCACAGCAGTTCTTC. Based on the CDR3 plus reference TRBV25-1 and TRBJ2-1, the full variable domain is EADIYQTPRYLVIGTGKKITLECSQTMGHDKMYWYQQDPGMELHLIHYSYGVNSTEKGDLSSESTVSRIRTEHFPLTLESARPSHTSQYLCASSANRGKGAQQFFGPGTRLTVL.

The rearrangement joins TRBV5-4 to TRBJ2-5; possibly TRBD2 for D (6 bases). Germline V gene sequence: CDR1 SGHNT, CDR2 YYREEE (reference sequence). Trimming removed 5 bases at V and 3 bases at J, with 14 bases between. The CDR3 covers 14 residues. The CDR3 sequence is CASRASGTEETQYF. The CDR3 DNA reads TGTGCCAGCAGGGCTTCCGGGACTGAAGAGACCCAGTACTTC.

The chain uses TRBV19 and TRBJ2-3; 7 bases line up with TRBD2. The germline CDR1 and CDR2 sequences are LNHDA and SQIVND (reference sequence). CDR3 size: 15 residues. J gave up 5 bases and V 4 bases, and 9 bases lay outside the gene matches. Written as DNA, the CDR3 is TGTGCCAGTAGTACCGCGGGGGAACGAATAGATACGCAGTATTTT. It yields the protein CASSTAGERIDTQYF.

The chain uses TRBV5-4 and TRBJ2-1; unclear D gene. There are 13 residues in the CDR3. Trimming left V 3 bases short and J 3 bases short, with 7 bases between. From germline, CDR1 is SGHNT and CDR2 YYREEE (reference sequence). The CDR3 region has the DNA TGTGCCAGCAGCTCGCCCCGCTACAATGAGCAGTTCTTC. Its protein is CASSSPRYNEQFF. The full variable domain, rest sourced from reference TRBV5-4 and TRBJ2-1, is ETGVTQSPTHLIKTRGQQVTLRCSSQSGHNTVSWYQQALGQGPQFIFQYYREEENGRGNFPPRFSGLQFPNYSSELNVNALELDDSALYLCASSSPRYNEQFFGPGTRLTVL.

The CDR3 spells CACGMRPRQSGDEQYF. The CDR3 bases are TGTGCCTGCGGGATGCGACCCCGGCAGAGTGGAGACGAGCAGTACTTC. This chain joins TRBV7-2 and TRBJ2-7; a possible D gene is TRBD2 (6 bases). V lost 11 bases and J 5 bases, leaving 28 bases between the germline ends. Germline V CDR1 and CDR2: SGHTA, FQGNSA. This CDR3 spans 16 amino acids.

The chain employs TRBV20-1 and TRBJ1-1, with D maybe TRBD1 (6 bases). Trimming stripped 6 bases from V and 5 bases from J, with 16 bases between. CDR1 and CDR2 from the germline V gene are DFQATT and SNEGSKA (reference sequence). The length of the CDR3 is 13 residues. CDR3 DNA: TGCAGTGCCCTAGGGGGGCGGAAGACTGAAGCTTTCTTT. Its translation is CSALGGRKTEAFF.

The chain links TRBV7-2 to TRBJ2-2; 7 bases match TRBD2. CDR1 and CDR2 from the germline V gene are SGHTA and FQGNSA. After removal of 5 bases from V and 12 bases from J, the junction contained 12 bases not matched to a gene. This CDR3 region has 14 residues. Here the CDR3 DNA reads TGTGCCAGCAGCACTACCCTGGGCGGGGGAAAGCTGTTTTTT. Translated, it gives CASSTTLGGGKLFF.

The chain carries TRBV30 and TRBJ1-2; unclear D gene. This CDR3 comprises 14 residues. Germline V gene sequence: CDR1 GTSNPN, CDR2 SVGIG (reference sequence). Trimming pared 0 bases from V and 5 bases from J, leaving 13 bases between. The CDR3 reads CAWSVGLGRYGYTF. CDR3 coding DNA: TGTGCCTGGAGTGTAGGGCTCGGTCGGTATGGCTACACCTTC.

The count of this clonotype is one. This chain uses TRBV6-2 or TRBV6-3 with TRBJ2-1; TRBD2 matches 8 bases. V dropped 2 bases and J dropped 5; count of bases not matched to a gene: 11. Germline V gene lookup returns CDR1 MNHEY and CDR2 SVGEGT. The length of the CDR3 is 17 residues. The CDR3 reads CASSYPSAGENHNEQFF. In nucleotides, the CDR3 is TGTGCCAGCAGTTACCCTTCAGCGGGAGAGAACCACAATGAGCAGTTCTTC.

The CDR3 reads CASSRPGPPGQGKGEQFF. The CDR3 DNA reads as TGTGCCAGCAGCCGTCCAGGCCCCCCGGGACAGGGAAAAGGTGAGCAGTTCTTC. The chain couples TRBV5-7 to TRBJ2-1; the match to TRBD1 covers 9 bases. TRBV5-7 is an ORF, and what it does is uncertain. J was trimmed by 9 bases and V by 4 bases; bases with no gene match: 20. CDR3 length: 18 amino acids.

The chain employs TRBV24-1 and TRBJ2-3; D not resolved. This CDR3 contains 12 residues. The V end was cut by 5 bases, the J end by 0 bases, with 2 bases between. CDR1 and CDR2 from the germline V gene are KGHDR and SFDVKD. The CDR3 nucleotides are TGTGCCACCAGTGTTAGCACAGATACGCAGTATTTT. As protein: CATSVSTDTQYF.